One sample yielded the 3 T cell receptor beta chains listed below, sequenced in a study of a mutant IDH1 vaccine in newly diagnosed glioma. These TCRs' antigens remain unknown. Here immunoSEQ multiplex PCR was the method, and the copy in TCRdb shows in-frame clones only, minus some. The sample has about 94,000 clones, just under 90% seen once; the top ten hold roughly 0.78%. Time point indicated: week 47, end of study. With topical imiquimod, each dose of the vaccine consisted of 300 ug of mutant IDH1 20-mer peptide. Specimen: PBMCs, collected from a glioma patient whose treatment included an IDH1 peptide vaccine. The receptors originated from a woman between 45 and 60 years old with glioma.

The V call is TRBV29-1, the J call TRBJ2-3, with TRBD2 matching 8 bases. The CDR3 covers 15 residues. V lost 1 base, J lost 3 bases, and 6 bases stayed unmatched. CDR1 is SQVTM, CDR2 ANQGSEA, per germline. CDR3 in amino acids: CSVEGPAGVTDTQYF. The CDR3 DNA sequence: TGCAGCGTTGAAGGGCCAGCGGGAGTGACAGATACGCAGTATTTT.

The V and J genes are TRBV27 and TRBJ2-7; 10 positions agree with TRBD1. The trim removed 4 bases at V and 4 bases at J, leaving 4 bases unmatched. There are 14 residues in the CDR3. CDR1 and CDR2 (germline): MNHEY, SMNVEV (reference sequence). This CDR3 is CASSSGQGKYEQYF. As DNA, the CDR3 is TGTGCCAGCAGTTCGGGACAGGGGAAATACGAGCAGTACTTC.

The chain uses TRBV7-9 and TRBJ2-7; D call uncertain. Germline CDR1 SEHNR, CDR2 FQNEAQ (reference sequence). Trimming took off 1 base at V and 4 bases at J, with 5 bases between the two ends. The length of the CDR3 is 12 residues. CDR3 bases: TGTGCCAGCAGCTTAGAATCGTACGAGCAGTACTTC. Encoded protein: CASSLESYEQYF.